Sequencing of this T cell receptor (beta chain) was carried out in a study of shared T cell receptors in the human thymus. Here immunoSEQ multiplex PCR was the method, and the copy in TCRdb shows in-frame clones only, minus some. Among some 700,000 clones listed, roughly 90% were seen once. The V and J ends lost 7 bases and 5 bases, in that order; junction bases with no gene match: 6. Looked up from germline, CDR1 is LNHDA and CDR2 is SQIVND (reference sequence). This CDR3 has 13 residues. In its sample, this clone was seen a few times. This sample was shared with a second study, whose subject was human thymus T cells. In that study: Thymic samples were excised during corrective heart operations.

This receptor was taken from a boy under two years old with a congenital heart defect. Sequenced input: thymocytes. The rearrangement links TRBV19 to TRBJ1-1; TRBD1 matches at 8 bases. CDR3 nucleotides: TGTGCCAGTACCACGGACAGGGAGACTGAAGCTTTCTTT. This sequence encodes CASTTDRETEAFF.